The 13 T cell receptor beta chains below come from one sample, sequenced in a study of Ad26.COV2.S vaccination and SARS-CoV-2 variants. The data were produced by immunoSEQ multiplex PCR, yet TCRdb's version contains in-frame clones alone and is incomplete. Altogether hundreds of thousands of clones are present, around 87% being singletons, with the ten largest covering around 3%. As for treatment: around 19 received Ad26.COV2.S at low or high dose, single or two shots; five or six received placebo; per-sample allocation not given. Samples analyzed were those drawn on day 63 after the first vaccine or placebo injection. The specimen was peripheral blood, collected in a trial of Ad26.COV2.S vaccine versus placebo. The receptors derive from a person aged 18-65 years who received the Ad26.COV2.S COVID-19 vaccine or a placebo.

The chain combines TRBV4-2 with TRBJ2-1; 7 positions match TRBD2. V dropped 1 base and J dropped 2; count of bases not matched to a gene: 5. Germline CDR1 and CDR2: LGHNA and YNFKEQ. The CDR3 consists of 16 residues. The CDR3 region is CASSQALTSAYNEQFF. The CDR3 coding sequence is TGTGCCAGCAGCCAAGCTCTTACTAGCGCCTACAATGAGCAGTTCTTC.

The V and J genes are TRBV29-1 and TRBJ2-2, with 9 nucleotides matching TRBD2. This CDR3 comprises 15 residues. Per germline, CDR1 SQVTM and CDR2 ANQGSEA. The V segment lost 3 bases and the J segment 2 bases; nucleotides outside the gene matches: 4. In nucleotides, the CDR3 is TGCAGCGTTGAGATGGGACTAGCCAACACCGGGGAGCTGTTTTTT. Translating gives CSVEMGLANTGELFF.

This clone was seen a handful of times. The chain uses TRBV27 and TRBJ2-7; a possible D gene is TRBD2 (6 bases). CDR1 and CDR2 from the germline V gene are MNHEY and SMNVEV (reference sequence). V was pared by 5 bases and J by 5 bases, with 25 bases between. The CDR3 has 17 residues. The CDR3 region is CASSPIAGTSSFDEQYF. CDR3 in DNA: TGTGCCAGCAGTCCTATAGCCGGTACTAGCAGTTTCGACGAGCAGTACTTC.

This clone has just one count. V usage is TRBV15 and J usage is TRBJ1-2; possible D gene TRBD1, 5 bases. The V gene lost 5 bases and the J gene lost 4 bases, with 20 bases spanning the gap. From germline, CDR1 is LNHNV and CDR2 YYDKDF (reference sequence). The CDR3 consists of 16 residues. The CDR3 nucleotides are TGTGCCACCAGCGAAGGGACCACCCTAACTAGCTATGGCTACACCTTC. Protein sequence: CATSEGTTLTSYGYTF.

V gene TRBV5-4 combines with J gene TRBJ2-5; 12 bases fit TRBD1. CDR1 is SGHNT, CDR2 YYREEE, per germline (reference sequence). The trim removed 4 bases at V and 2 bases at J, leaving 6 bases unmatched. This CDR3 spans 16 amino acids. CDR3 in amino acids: CASSPGDRGRQETQYF. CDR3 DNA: TGTGCCAGCAGCCCCGGGGACAGGGGGCGGCAAGAGACCCAGTACTTC.

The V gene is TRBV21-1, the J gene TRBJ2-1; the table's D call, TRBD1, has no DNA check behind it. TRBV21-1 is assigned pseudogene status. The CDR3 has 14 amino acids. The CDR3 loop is CASSWTGVVNEQFF. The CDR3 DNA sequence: TGTGCCAGCAGTTGGACAGGGGTTGTCAATGAGCAGTTCTTC.

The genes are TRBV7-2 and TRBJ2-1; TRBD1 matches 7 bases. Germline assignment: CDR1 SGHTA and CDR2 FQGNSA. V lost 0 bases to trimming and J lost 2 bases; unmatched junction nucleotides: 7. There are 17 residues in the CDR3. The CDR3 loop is CASSLALTGIAYNEQFF. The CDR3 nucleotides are TGTGCCAGCAGCTTAGCCCTGACAGGGATAGCCTACAATGAGCAGTTCTTC.

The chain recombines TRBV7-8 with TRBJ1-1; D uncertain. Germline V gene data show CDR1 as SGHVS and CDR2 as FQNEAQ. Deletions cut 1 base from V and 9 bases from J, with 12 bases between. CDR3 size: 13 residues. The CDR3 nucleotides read TGTGCCAGCAGCTTAGGACACCTCAAGAAAGCTTTCTTT. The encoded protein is CASSLGHLKKAFF.

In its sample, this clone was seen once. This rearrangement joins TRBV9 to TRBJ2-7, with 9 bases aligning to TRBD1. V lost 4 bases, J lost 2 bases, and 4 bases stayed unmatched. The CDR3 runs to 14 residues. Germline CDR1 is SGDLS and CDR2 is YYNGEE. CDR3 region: CASSTGTGPYEQYF. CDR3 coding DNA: TGTGCCAGCAGCACCGGGACAGGGCCCTACGAGCAGTACTTC.

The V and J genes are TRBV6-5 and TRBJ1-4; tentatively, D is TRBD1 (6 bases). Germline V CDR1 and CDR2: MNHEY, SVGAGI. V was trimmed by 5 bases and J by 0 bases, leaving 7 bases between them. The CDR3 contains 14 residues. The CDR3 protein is CASSRTATNEKLFF. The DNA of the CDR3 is TGTGCCAGCAGTCGGACAGCAACTAATGAAAAACTGTTTTTT.

This CDR3 reads CASRYGGGDYGYTF. Here the CDR3 DNA reads TGTGCCAGCAGATATGGGGGGGGAGACTATGGCTACACCTTC. The chain couples TRBV6-5 to TRBJ1-2, with D tentatively TRBD1 (5 bases). Per the germline V gene, CDR1 is MNHEY and CDR2 is SVGAGI. Trimming took off 6 bases at V and 3 bases at J, with 14 bases between the two ends. The CDR3 extends over 14 amino acids.

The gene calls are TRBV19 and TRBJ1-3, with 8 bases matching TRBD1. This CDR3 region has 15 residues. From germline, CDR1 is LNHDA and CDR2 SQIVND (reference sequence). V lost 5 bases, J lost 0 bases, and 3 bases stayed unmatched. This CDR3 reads CASSRTGNSGNTIYF. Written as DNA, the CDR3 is TGTGCCAGTAGTCGGACAGGGAACTCTGGAAACACCATATATTTT.

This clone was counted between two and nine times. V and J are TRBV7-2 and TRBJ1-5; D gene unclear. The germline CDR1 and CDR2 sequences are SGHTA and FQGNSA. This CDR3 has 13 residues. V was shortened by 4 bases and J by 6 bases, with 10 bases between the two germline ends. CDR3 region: CASSYVEGQPQHF. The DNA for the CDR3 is TGTGCCAGCAGCTACGTGGAAGGTCAGCCCCAGCATTTT.